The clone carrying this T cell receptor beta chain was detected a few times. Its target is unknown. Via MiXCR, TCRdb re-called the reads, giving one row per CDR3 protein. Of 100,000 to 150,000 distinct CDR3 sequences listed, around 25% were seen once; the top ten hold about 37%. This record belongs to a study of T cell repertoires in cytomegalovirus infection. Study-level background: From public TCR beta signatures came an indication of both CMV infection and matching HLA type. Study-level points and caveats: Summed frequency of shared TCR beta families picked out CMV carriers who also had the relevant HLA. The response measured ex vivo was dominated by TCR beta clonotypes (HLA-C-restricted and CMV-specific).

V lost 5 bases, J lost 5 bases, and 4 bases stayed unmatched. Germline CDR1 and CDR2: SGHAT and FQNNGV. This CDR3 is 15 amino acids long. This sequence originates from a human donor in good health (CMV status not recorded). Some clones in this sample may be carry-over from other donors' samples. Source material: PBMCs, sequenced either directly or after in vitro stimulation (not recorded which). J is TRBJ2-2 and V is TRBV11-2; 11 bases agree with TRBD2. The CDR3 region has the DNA TGTGCCAGCAGCAGACTAGCGGGAAAAACCGGGGAGCTGTTTTTT. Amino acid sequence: CASSRLAGKTGELFF.